Following are 6 T cell receptor beta chains from one sample sequenced in a study of radiation and T cells in renal cell carcinoma. The time point here: baseline pretreatment blood. This sample's treatment: 15 Gy SBRT to primary tumor, nephrectomy 4 weeks later. Clones were read by immunoSEQ multiplex PCR, and TCRdb kept only the in-frame ones, dropping some. The profile shows tens of thousands of clones, about three quarters of them singletons. Sequenced here: blood, sampled from a patient whose treatment included radiotherapy and nephrectomy. These receptors came from a man in his fifties or sixties with renal cell carcinoma.

As concerns this clone: One end of the junction is discordant with germline, which a read error may explain. The chain uses TRBV30 and TRBJ2-6, with D tentatively TRBD2 (6 bases). Germline loops: CDR1 GTSNPN, CDR2 SVGIG (reference sequence). The CDR3 spans 12 residues. The CDR3 sequence: CAGGYGGNVLTF. The DNA for the CDR3 is TGTGCCGGGGGTTACGGGGGCAACGTCCTGACTTTC. Looking up the rest from reference TRBV30 and TRBJ2-6 gives the full variable domain: SQTIHQWPATLVQPVGSPLSLECTVEGTSNPNLYWYRQAAGRGLQLLFYSVGIGQISSEVPQNLSASRPQDRQFILSSKKLLLSDSGFYLCAGGYGGNVLTFGAGSRLTVL.

The chain combines TRBV7-9 with TRBJ2-3; 7 bases fit TRBD2. Germline-derived CDR1 and CDR2 are SEHNR and FQNEAQ (reference sequence). The CDR3 spans 17 residues. With 5 bases clipped from V and 3 bases from J, the junction kept 14 bases outside the gene matches. CDR3 DNA: TGTGCCAGCAGCGAAACATACGGGGGGAGCCCGACAGATACGCAGTATTTT. Protein sequence: CASSETYGGSPTDTQYF.

The chain links TRBV12-5 to TRBJ2-5, with TRBD1 identical over 7 bases. Trimming took 6 bases from V and 5 from J; bases not matched to a gene: 6. The CDR3 spans 13 residues. The V gene's germline CDR1 is LGHNT and CDR2 FRNRAP. Here the CDR3 reads CASGSGQSETQYF. In DNA form, the CDR3 reads TGTGCTAGTGGCTCGGGACAGTCGGAGACCCAGTACTTC.

The chain uses TRBV9 and TRBJ2-1; TRBD2 aligns across 8 bases. Germline lookup yields CDR1 SGDLS and CDR2 YYNGEE. J gave up 3 bases and V 0 bases, and 8 bases lay outside the gene matches. CDR3 size: 17 residues. CDR3 amino acids: CASSVDFSGVIYNEQFF. In DNA, the CDR3 is TGTGCCAGCAGCGTAGACTTTAGCGGGGTAATCTACAATGAGCAGTTCTTC.

The genes are TRBV9 and TRBJ2-1; D call uncertain. Trimming cost V 4 bases and J 5 bases, with 13 bases left between them. There are 14 residues in the CDR3. Looked up from germline, CDR1 is SGDLS and CDR2 is YYNGEE. Here the CDR3 reads CASSHLGPNNEQFF. CDR3 nucleotide sequence: TGTGCCAGCAGCCATTTGGGCCCAAACAATGAGCAGTTCTTC.

J is TRBJ2-5 and V is TRBV7-6; D may be TRBD2 (6 bases). This CDR3 has 15 residues. Per germline, CDR1 SGHVS and CDR2 FNYEAQ. Trimming removed 2 bases from V and 4 bases from J, with 14 bases in between. CDR3 sequence (DNA): TGTGCCAGCAGCTTATTGGGGCTAGCGTCAGAGACCCAGTACTTC. Amino acid sequence: CASSLLGLASETQYF.